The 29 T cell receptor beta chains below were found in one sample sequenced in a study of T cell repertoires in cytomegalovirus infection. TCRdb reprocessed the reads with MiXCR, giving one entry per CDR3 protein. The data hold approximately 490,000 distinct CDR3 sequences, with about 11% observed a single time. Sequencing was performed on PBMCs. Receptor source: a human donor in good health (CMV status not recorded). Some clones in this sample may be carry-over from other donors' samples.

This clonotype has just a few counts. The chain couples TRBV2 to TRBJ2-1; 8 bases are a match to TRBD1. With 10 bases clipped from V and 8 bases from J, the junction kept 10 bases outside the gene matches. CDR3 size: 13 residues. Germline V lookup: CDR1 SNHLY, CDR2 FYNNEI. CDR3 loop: CAIPLTGEDEQFF. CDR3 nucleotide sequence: TGTGCCATCCCACTGACAGGGGAGGATGAGCAGTTCTTC.

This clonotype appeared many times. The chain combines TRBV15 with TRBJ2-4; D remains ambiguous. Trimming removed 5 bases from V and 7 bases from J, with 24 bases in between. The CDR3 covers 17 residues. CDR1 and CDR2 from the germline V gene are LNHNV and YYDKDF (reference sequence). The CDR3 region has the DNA TGTGCCACCAGCCCCTTTAGGGCCAACCGGATTGCGAACATTCAGTACTTC. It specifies CATSPFRANRIANIQYF.

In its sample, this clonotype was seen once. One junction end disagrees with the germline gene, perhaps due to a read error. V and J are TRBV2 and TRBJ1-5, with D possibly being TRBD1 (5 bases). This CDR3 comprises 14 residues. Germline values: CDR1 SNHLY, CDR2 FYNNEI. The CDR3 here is CASRLQVPNQPQRF. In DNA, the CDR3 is TGTGCCAGCAGACTACAGGTCCCCAATCAGCCCCAGCGTTTT.

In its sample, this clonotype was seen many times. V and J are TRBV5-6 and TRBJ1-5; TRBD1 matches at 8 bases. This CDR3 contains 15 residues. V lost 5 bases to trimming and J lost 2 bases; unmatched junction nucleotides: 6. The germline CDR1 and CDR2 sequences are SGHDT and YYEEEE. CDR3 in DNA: TGTGCCAGCAGTTCCCAGGGGGCAGGCAATCAGCCCCAGCATTTT. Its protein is CASSSQGAGNQPQHF.

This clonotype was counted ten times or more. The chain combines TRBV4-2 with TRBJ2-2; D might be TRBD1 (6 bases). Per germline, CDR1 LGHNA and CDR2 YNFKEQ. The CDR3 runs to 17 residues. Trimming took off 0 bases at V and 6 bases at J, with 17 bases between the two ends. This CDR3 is CASSQDLGRGNPGELFF. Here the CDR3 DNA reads TGTGCCAGCAGCCAAGATTTGGGCAGGGGCAACCCCGGGGAGCTGTTTTTT.

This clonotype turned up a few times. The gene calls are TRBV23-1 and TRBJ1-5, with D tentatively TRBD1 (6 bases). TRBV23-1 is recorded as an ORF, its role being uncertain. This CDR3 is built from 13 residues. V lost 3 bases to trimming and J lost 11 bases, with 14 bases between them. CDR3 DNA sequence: TGCGCCAGCAGTCAGGCACAGGGTCTGACCCAGCATTTT. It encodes CASSQAQGLTQHF.

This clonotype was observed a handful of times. CDR3 sequence (DNA): TGTGCCTTCTCAAGCGGGAGGAGGACAGATACGCAGTATTTT. Encoded protein: CAFSSGRRTDTQYF. The rearrangement uses TRBV4-2 and TRBJ2-3, with TRBD2 matching 9 bases. Germline lookup yields CDR1 LGHNA and CDR2 YNFKEQ. The CDR3 is 14 amino acids. Unmatched junction bases numbered 9, after V lost 11 bases and J lost 3 bases.

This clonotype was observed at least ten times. The CDR3 DNA reads TGTGCCAGCAGCTTAGGTGGCAGCTTTAATTCACCCCTCCACTTT. This translates into CASSLGGSFNSPLHF. This rearrangement joins TRBV7-8 to TRBJ1-6; D remains ambiguous. Germline V CDR1 and CDR2: SGHVS, FQNEAQ. The CDR3 has 15 residues. V was trimmed by 1 base and J by 6 bases, leaving 10 bases between them.

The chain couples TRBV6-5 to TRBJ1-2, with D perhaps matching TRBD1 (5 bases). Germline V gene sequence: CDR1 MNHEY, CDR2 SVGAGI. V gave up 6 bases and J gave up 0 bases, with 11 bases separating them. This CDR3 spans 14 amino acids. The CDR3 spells CASRWDPPNYGYTF. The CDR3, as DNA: TGTGCCAGCAGGTGGGACCCTCCTAACTATGGCTACACCTTC.

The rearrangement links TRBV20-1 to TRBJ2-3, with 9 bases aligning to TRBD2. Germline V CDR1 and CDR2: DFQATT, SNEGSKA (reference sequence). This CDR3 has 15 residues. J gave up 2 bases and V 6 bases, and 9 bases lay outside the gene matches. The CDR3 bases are TGCAGTGCAAATAGCGGGAGTGGTATCACAGATACGCAGTATTTT. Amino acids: CSANSGSGITDTQYF.

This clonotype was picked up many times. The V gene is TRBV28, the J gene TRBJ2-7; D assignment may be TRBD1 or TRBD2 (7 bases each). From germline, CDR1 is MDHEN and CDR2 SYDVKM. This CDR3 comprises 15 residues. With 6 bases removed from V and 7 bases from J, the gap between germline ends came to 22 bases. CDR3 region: CASSSRGGGLGEQYF. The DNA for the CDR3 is TGTGCCAGCAGCTCCCGGGGAGGGGGCTTGGGTGAGCAGTACTTC. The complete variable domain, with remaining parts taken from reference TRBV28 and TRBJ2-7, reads DVKVTQSSRYLVKRTGEKVFLECVQDMDHENMFWYRQDPGLGLRLIYFSYDVKMKEKGDIPEGYSVSREKKERFSLILESASTNQTSMYLCASSSRGGGLGEQYFGPGTRLTVT.

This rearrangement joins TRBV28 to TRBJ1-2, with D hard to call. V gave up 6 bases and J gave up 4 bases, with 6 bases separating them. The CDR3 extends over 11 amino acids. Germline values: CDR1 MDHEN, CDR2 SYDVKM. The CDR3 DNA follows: TGTGCCAGCAGGGTATCCTATGGCTACACCTTC. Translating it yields CASRVSYGYTF.

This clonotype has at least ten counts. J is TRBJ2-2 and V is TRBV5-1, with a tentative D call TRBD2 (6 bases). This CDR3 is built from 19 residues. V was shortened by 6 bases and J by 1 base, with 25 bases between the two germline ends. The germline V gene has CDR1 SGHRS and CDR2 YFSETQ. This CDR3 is CASTTRSQGAGLNTGELFF. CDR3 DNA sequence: TGCGCCAGCACCACGAGGTCCCAGGGAGCGGGCCTGAACACCGGGGAGCTGTTTTTT.

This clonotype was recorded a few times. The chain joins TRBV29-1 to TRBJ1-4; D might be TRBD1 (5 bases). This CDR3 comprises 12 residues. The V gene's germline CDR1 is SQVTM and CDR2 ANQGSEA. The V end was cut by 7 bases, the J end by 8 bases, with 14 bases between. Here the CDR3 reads CSARRRGEKLFF. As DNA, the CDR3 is TGCAGCGCCCGGAGGAGGGGAGAAAAACTGTTTTTT.

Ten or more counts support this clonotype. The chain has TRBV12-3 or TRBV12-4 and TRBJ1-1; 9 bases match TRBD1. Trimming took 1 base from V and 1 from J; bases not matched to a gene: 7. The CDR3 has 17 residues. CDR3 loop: CASSLEGTGQENTEAFF. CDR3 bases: TGTGCCAGCAGTTTAGAAGGGACAGGGCAAGAGAACACTGAAGCTTTCTTT.

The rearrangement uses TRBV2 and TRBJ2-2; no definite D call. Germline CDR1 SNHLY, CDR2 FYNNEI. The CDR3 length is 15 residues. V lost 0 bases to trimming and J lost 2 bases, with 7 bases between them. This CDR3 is CASSEAGLNTGELFF. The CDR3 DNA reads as TGTGCCAGCAGTGAAGCAGGGCTAAACACCGGGGAGCTGTTTTTT. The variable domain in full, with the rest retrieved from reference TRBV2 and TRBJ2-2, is EPEVTQTPSHQVTQMGQEVILRCVPISNHLYFYWYRQILGQKVEFLVSFYNNEISEKSEIFDDQFSVERPDGSNFTLKIRSTKLEDSAMYFCASSEAGLNTGELFFGEGSRLTVL.

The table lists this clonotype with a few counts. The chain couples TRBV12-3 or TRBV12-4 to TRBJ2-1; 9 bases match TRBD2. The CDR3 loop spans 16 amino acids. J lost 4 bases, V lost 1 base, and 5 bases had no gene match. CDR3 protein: CASSLGAGGLYNEQFF. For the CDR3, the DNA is TGTGCCAGCAGTTTAGGAGCGGGAGGTCTTTACAATGAGCAGTTCTTC.

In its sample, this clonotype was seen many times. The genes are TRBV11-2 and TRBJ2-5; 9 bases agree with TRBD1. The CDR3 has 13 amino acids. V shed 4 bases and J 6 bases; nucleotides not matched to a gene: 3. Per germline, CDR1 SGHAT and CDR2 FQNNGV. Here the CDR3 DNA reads TGTGCCAGCAGCTGGGACAGGGCCCAGACCCAGTACTTC. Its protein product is CASSWDRAQTQYF.

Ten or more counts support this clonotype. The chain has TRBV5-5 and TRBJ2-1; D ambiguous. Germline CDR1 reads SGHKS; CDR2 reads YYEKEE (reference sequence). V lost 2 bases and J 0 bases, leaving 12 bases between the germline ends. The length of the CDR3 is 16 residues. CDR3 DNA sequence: TGTGCCAGCAGCTTAACGTTTTCCAGCTCCTACAATGAGCAGTTCTTC. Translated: CASSLTFSSSYNEQFF.

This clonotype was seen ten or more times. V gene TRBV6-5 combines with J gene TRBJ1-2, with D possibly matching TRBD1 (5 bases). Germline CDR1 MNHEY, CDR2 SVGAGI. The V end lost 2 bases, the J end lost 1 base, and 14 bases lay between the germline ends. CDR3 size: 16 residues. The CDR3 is CASSYQPETVNYGYTF. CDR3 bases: TGTGCCAGCAGTTACCAACCCGAGACAGTTAACTATGGCTACACCTTC.

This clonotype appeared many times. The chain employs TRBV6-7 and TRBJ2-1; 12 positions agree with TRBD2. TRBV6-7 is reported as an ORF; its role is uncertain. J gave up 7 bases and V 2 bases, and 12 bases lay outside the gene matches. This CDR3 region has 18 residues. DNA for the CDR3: TGTGCCAGCAGTTACCCGGGACGGCTAGCGGGAGGGCTTAATGAGCAGTTCTTC. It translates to CASSYPGRLAGGLNEQFF.

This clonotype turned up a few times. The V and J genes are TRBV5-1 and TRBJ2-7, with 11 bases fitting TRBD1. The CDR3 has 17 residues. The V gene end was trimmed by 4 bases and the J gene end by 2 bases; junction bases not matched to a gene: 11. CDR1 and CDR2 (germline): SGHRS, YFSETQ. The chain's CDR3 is CASSGGQGVSSAYEQYF. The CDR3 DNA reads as TGCGCCAGCAGCGGGGGACAGGGGGTTTCATCGGCCTACGAGCAGTACTTC.

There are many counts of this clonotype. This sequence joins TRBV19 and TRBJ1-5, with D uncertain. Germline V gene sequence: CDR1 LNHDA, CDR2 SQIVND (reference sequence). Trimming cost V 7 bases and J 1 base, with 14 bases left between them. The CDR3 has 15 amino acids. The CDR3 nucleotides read TGTGCCAGTAAGAGTAGGGTGAGGAGCAATCAGCCCCAGCATTTT. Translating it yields CASKSRVRSNQPQHF.

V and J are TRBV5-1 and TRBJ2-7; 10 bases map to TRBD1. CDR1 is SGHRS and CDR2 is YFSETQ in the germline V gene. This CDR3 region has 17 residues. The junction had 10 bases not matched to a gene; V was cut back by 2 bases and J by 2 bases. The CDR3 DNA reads TGCGCCAGCAGCTTAAGAGGGACAGGGGAAGGGGCCTACGAGCAGTACTTC. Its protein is CASSLRGTGEGAYEQYF.

The CDR3 DNA reads TGTGCCAGCAGCCGTATTTCGTCGGGAGAGACCCAGTACTTC. Protein: CASSRISSGETQYF. This sequence joins TRBV14 and TRBJ2-5; D unclear. The V end was cut by 4 bases, the J end by 4 bases, with 13 bases between. Germline values: CDR1 SGHDN, CDR2 FVKESK. This CDR3 spans 14 amino acids.

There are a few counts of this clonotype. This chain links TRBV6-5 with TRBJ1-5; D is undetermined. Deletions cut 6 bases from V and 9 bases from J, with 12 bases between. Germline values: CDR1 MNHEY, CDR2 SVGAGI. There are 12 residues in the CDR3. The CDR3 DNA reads TGTGCCAGCAGGGCCGGCGGTTCGCCCCAGCATTTT. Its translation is CASRAGGSPQHF.

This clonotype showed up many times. CDR3 coding DNA: TGTGCCAGCAGCTCTCCGGGACTAGCGGGGGGAAAGGGGAGTTCCTACAATGAGCAGTTCTTC. This encodes CASSSPGLAGGKGSSYNEQFF. The chain carries TRBV7-3 and TRBJ2-1; 15 bases match TRBD2. This CDR3 has 21 amino acids. V shed 4 bases and J 1 base; nucleotides not matched to a gene: 14. In germline, CDR1 is SGHTA, CDR2 FQGTGA.

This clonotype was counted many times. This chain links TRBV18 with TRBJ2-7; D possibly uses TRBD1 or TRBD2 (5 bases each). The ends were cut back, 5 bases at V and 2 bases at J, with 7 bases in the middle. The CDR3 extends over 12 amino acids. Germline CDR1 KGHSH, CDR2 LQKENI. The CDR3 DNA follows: TGTGCCAGCTCAGGGACCCCCTACGAGCAGTACTTC. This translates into CASSGTPYEQYF.

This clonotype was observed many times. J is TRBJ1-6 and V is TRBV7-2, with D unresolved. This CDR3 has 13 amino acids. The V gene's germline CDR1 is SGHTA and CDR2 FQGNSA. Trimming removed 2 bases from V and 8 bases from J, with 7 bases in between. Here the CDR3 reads CASSLKGDSPLHF. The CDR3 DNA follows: TGTGCCAGCAGCTTAAAAGGAGATTCACCCCTCCACTTT.